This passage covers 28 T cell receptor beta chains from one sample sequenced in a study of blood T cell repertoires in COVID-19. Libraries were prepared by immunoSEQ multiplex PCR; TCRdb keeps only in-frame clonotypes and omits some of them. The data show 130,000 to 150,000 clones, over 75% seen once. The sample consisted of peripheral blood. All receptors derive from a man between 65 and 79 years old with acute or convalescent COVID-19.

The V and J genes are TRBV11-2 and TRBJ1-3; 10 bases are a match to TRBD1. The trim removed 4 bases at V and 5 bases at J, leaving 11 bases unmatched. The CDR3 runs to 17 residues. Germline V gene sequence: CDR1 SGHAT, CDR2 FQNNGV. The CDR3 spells CASSSSGTGVRRNTIYF. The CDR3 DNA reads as TGTGCCAGCAGCTCCTCCGGGACAGGGGTCCGGAGAAACACCATATATTTT. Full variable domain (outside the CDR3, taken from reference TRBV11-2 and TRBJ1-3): EAGVAQSPRYKIIEKRQSVAFWCNPISGHATLYWYQQILGQGPKLLIQFQNNGVVDDSQLPKDRFSAERLKGVDSTLKIQPAKLEDSAVYLCASSSSGTGVRRNTIYFGEGSWLTVV.

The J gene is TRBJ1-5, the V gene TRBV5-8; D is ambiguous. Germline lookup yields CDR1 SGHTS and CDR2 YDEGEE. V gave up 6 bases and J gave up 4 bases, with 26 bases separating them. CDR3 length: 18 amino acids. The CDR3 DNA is TGTGCCAGCACCAAGGTGGAGGCTACTCGAGGGCGAAATCAGCCCCAGCATTTT. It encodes CASTKVEATRGRNQPQHF. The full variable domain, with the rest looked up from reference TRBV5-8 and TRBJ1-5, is EAGVTQSPTHLIKTRGQQATLRCSPISGHTSVYWYQQALGLGLQFLLWYDEGEERNRGNFPPRFSGRQFPNYSSELNVNALELEDSALYLCASTKVEATRGRNQPQHFGDGTRLSIL.

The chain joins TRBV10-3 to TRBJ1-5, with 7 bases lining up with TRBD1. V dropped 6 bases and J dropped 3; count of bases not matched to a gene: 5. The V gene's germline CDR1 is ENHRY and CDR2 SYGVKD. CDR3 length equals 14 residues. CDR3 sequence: CAIRGTDTNQPQHF. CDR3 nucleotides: TGTGCCATCAGGGGGACAGATACCAATCAGCCCCAGCATTTT.

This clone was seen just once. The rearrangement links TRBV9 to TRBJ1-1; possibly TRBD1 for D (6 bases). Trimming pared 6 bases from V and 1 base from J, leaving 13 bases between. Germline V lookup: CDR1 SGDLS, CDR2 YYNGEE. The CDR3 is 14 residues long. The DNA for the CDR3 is TGTGCCAGCACCGGTCAGGGGAGGAACACTGAAGCTTTCTTT. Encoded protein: CASTGQGRNTEAFF.

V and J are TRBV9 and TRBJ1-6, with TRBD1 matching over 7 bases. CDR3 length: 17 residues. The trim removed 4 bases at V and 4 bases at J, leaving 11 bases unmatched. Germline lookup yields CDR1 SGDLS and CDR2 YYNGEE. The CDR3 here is CASSPRAGQLYNSPLHF. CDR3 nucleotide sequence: TGTGCCAGCAGCCCTAGGGCGGGACAGCTTTATAATTCACCCCTCCACTTT.

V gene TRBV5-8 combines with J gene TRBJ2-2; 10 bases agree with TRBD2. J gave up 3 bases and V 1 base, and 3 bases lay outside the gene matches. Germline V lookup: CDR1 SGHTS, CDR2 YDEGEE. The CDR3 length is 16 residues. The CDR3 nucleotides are TGTGCCAGCAGCTTGTCGGGGACTAGCGACACCGGGGAGCTGTTTTTT. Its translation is CASSLSGTSDTGELFF.

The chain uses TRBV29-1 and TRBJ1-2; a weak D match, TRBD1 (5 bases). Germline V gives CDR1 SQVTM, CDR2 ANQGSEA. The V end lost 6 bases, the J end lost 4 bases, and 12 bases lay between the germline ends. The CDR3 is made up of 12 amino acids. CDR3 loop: CSVLGQVYGYTF. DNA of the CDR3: TGCAGCGTCCTCGGACAAGTCTATGGCTACACCTTC.

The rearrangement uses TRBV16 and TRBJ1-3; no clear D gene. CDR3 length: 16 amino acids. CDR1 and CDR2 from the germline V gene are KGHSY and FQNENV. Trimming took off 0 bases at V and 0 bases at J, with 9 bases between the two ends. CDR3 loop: CASSQSRGSSGNTIYF. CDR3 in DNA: TGTGCCAGCAGCCAATCTCGGGGAAGCTCTGGAAACACCATATATTTT.

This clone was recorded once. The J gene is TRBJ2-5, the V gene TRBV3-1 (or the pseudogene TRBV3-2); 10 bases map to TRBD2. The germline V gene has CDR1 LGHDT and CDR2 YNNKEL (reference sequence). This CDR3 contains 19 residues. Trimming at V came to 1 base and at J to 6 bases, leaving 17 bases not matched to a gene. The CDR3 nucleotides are TGTGCCAGCAGCCAAGGAGTAGGGACTAGCGCCCTTACGGTAAAGACCCAGTACTTC. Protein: CASSQGVGTSALTVKTQYF.

In DNA form, the CDR3 reads TGTGCCAGCAGTTTTACAGGGGGCGCTTTCTTT. Translated, it gives CASSFTGGAFF. The J gene is TRBJ1-1, the V gene TRBV2; 9 nucleotides match TRBD1. The CDR3 has 11 residues. Losses at the gene ends were 5 bases for V and 11 bases for J; bases not matched to a gene: 3. Germline CDR1 reads SNHLY; CDR2 reads FYNNEI.

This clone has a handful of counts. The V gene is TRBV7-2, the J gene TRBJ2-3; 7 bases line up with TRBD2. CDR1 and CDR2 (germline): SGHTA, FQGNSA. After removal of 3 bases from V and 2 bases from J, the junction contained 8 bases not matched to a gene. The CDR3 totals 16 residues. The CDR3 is CASSLTSLTLTDTQYF. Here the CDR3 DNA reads TGTGCCAGCAGCTTGACTAGCCTTACCCTCACAGATACGCAGTATTTT. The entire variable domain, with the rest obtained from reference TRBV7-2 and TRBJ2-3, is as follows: GAGVSQSPSNKVTEKGKDVELRCDPISGHTALYWYRQSLGQGLEFLIYFQGNSAPDKSGLPSDRFSAERTGGSVSTLTIQRTQQEDSAVYLCASSLTSLTLTDTQYFGPGTRLTVL.

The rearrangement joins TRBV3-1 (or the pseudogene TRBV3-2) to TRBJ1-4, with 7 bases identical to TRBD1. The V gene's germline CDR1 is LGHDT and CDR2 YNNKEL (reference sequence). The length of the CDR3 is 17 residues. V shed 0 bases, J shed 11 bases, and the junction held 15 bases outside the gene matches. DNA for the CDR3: TGTGCCAGCAGCCAAGATAGGCGGGACAGCCTGAGGGGGAAACTGTTTTTT. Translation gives CASSQDRRDSLRGKLFF.

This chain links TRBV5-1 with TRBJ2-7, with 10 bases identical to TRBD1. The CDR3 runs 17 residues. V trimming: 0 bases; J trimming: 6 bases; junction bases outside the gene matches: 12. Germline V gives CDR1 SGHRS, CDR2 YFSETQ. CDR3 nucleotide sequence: TGCGCCAGCAGCTTGGTGCGGACAGGGGGTGGAAGGAGCGAGCAGTACTTC. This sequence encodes CASSLVRTGGGRSEQYF.

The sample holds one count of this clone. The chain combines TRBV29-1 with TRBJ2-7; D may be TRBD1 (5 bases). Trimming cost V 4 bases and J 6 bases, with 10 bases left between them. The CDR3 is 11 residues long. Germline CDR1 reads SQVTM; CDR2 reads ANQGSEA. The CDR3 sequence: CSVGTIAEQYF. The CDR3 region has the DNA TGCAGCGTTGGGACAATAGCCGAGCAGTACTTC.

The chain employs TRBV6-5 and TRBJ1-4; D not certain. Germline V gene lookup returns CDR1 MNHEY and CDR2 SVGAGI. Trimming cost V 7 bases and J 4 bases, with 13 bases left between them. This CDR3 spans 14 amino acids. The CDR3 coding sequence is TGTGCCAGCACCACAAGCAGGAATAATGAAAAACTGTTTTTT. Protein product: CASTTSRNNEKLFF.

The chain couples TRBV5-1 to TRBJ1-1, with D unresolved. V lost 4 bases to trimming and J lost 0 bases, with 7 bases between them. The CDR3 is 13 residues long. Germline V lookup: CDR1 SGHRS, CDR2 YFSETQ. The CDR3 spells CASSRDLNTEAFF. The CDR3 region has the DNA TGCGCCAGCAGCCGGGATTTGAACACTGAAGCTTTCTTT.

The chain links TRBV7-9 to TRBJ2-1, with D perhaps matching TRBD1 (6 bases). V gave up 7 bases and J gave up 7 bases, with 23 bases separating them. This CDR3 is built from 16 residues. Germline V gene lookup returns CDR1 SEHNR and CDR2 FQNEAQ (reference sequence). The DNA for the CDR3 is TGTGCCAGCACCCCCATCGGGGTAGGGGGTAGGAATGAGCAGTTCTTC. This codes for CASTPIGVGGRNEQFF.

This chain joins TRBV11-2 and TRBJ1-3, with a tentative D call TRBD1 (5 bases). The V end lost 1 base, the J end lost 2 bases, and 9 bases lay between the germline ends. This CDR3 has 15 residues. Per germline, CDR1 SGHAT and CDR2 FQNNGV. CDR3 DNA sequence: TGTGCCAGCAGCTTAGTTCAAGGGGCTGGAAACACCATATATTTT. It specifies CASSLVQGAGNTIYF.

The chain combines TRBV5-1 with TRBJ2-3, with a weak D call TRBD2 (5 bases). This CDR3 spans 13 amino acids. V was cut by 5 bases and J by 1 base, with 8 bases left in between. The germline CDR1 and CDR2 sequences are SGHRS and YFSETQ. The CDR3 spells CASSWTRTDTQYF. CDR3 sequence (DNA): TGCGCCAGCAGTTGGACTCGCACAGATACGCAGTATTTT.

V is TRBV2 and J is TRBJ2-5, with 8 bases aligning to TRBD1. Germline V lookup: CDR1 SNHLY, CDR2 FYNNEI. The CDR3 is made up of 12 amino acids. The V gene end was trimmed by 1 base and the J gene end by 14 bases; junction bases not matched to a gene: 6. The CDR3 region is CASSEGGQEKYF. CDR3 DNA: TGTGCCAGCAGTGAAGGGGGACAGGAAAAATACTTC.

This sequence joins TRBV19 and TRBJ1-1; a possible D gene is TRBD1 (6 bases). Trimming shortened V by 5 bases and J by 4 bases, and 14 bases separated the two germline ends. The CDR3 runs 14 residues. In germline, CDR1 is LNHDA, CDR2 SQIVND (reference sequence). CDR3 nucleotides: TGTGCCAGTAGTGCCCCAGGGGCTAGCACTGAAGCTTTCTTT. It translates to CASSAPGASTEAFF.

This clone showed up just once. CDR3 DNA: TGTGCCAGCAGCCCGGGGGGGCCTTTATTCTATGGCTACACCTTC. Encoded protein: CASSPGGPLFYGYTF. The gene calls are TRBV7-9 and TRBJ1-2; tentative D call: TRBD1 (6 bases). The CDR3 spans 15 residues. V lost 5 bases to trimming and J lost 4 bases, with 17 bases between them. Germline CDR1 and CDR2: SEHNR and FQNEAQ (reference sequence).

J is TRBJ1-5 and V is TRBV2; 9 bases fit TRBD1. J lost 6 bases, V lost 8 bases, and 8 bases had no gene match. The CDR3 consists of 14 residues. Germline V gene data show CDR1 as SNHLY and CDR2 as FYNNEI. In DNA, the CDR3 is TGTGCCAGCGGGGACAGGGCAGCGAGTCAGCCCCAGCATTTT. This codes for CASGDRAASQPQHF.

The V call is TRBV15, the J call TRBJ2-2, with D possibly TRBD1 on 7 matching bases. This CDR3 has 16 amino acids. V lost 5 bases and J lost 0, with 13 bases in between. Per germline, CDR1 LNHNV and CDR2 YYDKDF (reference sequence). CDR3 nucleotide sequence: TGTGCCACCAGCCCCCAGGGGGGACCGAACACCGGGGAGCTGTTTTTT. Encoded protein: CATSPQGGPNTGELFF.

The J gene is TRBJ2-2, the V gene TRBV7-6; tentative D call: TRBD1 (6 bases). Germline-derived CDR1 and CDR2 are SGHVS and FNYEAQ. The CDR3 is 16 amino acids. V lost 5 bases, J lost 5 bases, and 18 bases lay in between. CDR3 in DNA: TGTGCCAGCAGCCCCTTAGGTGGAACAGGGACCGGGGAGCTGTTTTTT. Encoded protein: CASSPLGGTGTGELFF. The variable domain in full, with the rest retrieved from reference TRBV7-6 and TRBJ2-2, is GAGVSQSPRYKVTKRGQDVALRCDPISGHVSLYWYRQALGQGPEFLTYFNYEAQQDKSGLPNDRFSAERPEGSISTLTIQRTEQRDSAMYRCASSPLGGTGTGELFFGEGSRLTVL.

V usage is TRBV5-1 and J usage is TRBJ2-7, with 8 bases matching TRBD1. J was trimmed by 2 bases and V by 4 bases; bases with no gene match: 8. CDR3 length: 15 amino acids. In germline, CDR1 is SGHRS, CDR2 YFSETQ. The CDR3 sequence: CASSDRDRLPYEQYF. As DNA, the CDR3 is TGCGCCAGCAGCGACCGGGACAGGCTCCCCTACGAGCAGTACTTC.

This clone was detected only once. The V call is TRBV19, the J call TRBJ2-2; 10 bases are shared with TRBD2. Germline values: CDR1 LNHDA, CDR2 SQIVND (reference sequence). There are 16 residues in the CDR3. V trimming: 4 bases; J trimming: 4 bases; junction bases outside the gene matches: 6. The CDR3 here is CASSKSSGSVTGELFF. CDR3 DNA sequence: TGTGCCAGTAGTAAATCTAGCGGGAGCGTCACCGGGGAGCTGTTTTTT.

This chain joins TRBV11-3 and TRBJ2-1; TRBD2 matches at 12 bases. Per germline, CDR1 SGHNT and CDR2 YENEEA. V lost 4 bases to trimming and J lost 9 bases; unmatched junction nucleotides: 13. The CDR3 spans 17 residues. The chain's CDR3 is CASSSGLAGDATGEQFF. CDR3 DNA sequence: TGTGCCAGCAGCTCGGGACTAGCGGGCGACGCTACAGGTGAGCAGTTCTTC.